This passage covers 18 T cell receptor beta chains from one sample sequenced in a study of T cell responses to AZD1222 COVID-19 vaccine. This table comes from immunoSEQ multiplex PCR, and its TCRdb copy is limited to in-frame clones, with some not included. Of roughly 120,000 clones in the sample, more than 85% are singletons; the top ten hold 2.4%. This material consisted of peripheral blood, taken on day 0 of AZD1222 vaccination. The receptor set was obtained from an adult in good health.

The chain links TRBV30 to TRBJ1-1; possibly TRBD1 for D (6 bases). V was trimmed by 3 bases and J by 1 base, leaving 21 bases between them. Per germline, CDR1 GTSNPN and CDR2 SVGIG (reference sequence). The CDR3 has 17 residues. The chain's CDR3 is CAWRLRGGRVPNTEAFF. In DNA, the CDR3 is TGTGCCTGGAGGCTACGGGGGGGGCGTGTTCCGAACACTGAAGCTTTCTTT.

The chain is built from TRBV5-1 and TRBJ1-6; 10 bases fit TRBD1. CDR3 length: 16 amino acids. Trimming took 4 bases from V and 5 from J; bases not matched to a gene: 6. The V gene's germline CDR1 is SGHRS and CDR2 YFSETQ. CDR3 coding DNA: TGCGCCAGCAGCGTCGGGACAGGGGCTAATAATTCACCCCTCCACTTT. Residues: CASSVGTGANNSPLHF.

V and J are TRBV30 and TRBJ1-6; D remains ambiguous. With 2 bases removed from V and 10 bases from J, the gap between germline ends came to 12 bases. CDR3 length: 13 amino acids. Germline V gene sequence: CDR1 GTSNPN, CDR2 SVGIG (reference sequence). CDR3 DNA: TGTGCCTGGAGTACCCTGGGCCCCTCACCCCTCCACTTT. Protein sequence: CAWSTLGPSPLHF.

CDR3 amino acids: CASSSGPSTEQYF. The CDR3 DNA is TGCGCCAGCAGCTCAGGCCCCTCAACCGAGCAGTACTTC. This chain links TRBV5-1 with TRBJ2-7; D unresolved. Trimming took off 3 bases at V and 6 bases at J, with 13 bases between the two ends. The germline V gene encodes CDR1 SGHRS and CDR2 YFSETQ. The CDR3 contains 13 residues.

V gene TRBV2 combines with J gene TRBJ1-2, with D hard to call. Between the trimmed V and J ends, which lost 0 bases and 6 bases, there was a span of 11 bases. In germline, CDR1 is SNHLY, CDR2 FYNNEI. The CDR3 covers 14 residues. The CDR3 sequence is CASSEAVGPHGYTF. The CDR3 bases are TGTGCCAGCAGTGAAGCCGTTGGGCCTCATGGCTACACCTTC. The complete variable domain, with remaining parts taken from reference TRBV2 and TRBJ1-2, reads EPEVTQTPSHQVTQMGQEVILRCVPISNHLYFYWYRQILGQKVEFLVSFYNNEISEKSEIFDDQFSVERPDGSNFTLKIRSTKLEDSAMYFCASSEAVGPHGYTFGSGTRLTVV.

The chain carries TRBV30 and TRBJ2-3, with D perhaps being TRBD1 or TRBD2 (5 bases each). CDR1 is GTSNPN and CDR2 is SVGIG in the germline V gene (reference sequence). This CDR3 spans 15 amino acids. Trimming removed 4 bases at V and 2 bases at J, with 16 bases between. DNA of the CDR3: TGTGCCTGGACTGCTGGCGCCGGGGCCACAGATACGCAGTATTTT. Amino acid sequence: CAWTAGAGATDTQYF.

V and J are TRBV6-2 or TRBV6-3 and TRBJ2-7, with 10 nucleotides matching TRBD2. The germline CDR1 and CDR2 sequences are MNHEY and SVGEGT. CDR3 length: 17 residues. Trimming at V came to 0 bases and at J to 3 bases, leaving 8 bases not matched to a gene. This CDR3 is CASSYSGGTSDIYEQYF. The CDR3 DNA reads as TGTGCCAGCAGTTACTCGGGGGGGACTAGCGACATCTACGAGCAGTACTTC.

This clone came up once. The rearrangement joins TRBV30 to TRBJ1-1; 7 bases line up with TRBD1. The CDR3 spans 14 residues. V was clipped by 3 bases and J by 3 bases; unmatched bases: 7. Per the germline V gene, CDR1 is GTSNPN and CDR2 is SVGIG (reference sequence). The CDR3 region is CAWRPGGVDTEAFF. The CDR3 coding sequence is TGTGCCTGGAGGCCAGGGGGAGTGGACACTGAAGCTTTCTTT.

This clone is a singleton in its sample. V and J are TRBV28 and TRBJ2-7; 10 nucleotides align to TRBD1. The CDR3 extends over 14 amino acids. The V gene end was trimmed by 8 bases and the J gene end by 3 bases; junction bases not matched to a gene: 7. The germline V gene encodes CDR1 MDHEN and CDR2 SYDVKM. The CDR3 sequence: CASGGTGARYEQYF. The CDR3 DNA follows: TGTGCCAGCGGCGGGACAGGGGCTCGCTACGAGCAGTACTTC.

CDR3 nucleotide sequence: TGTGCCAGCAGCCACCCGGCCGGGGCAATCACAGATACGCAGTATTTT. This translates into CASSHPAGAITDTQYF. The chain employs TRBV11-3 and TRBJ2-3; D tentatively reads TRBD1 or TRBD2 (5 bases each). Germline lookup yields CDR1 SGHNT and CDR2 YENEEA. V was pared by 5 bases and J by 2 bases, with 17 bases between. The CDR3 consists of 16 residues.

As DNA, the CDR3 is TGTGCCAGCTCACCCTGGACAGGTCAAGAGACCCAGTACTTC. Protein: CASSPWTGQETQYF. The V gene is TRBV18, the J gene TRBJ2-5; 7 bases match TRBD1. The germline gives CDR1 KGHSH, CDR2 LQKENI. Unmatched junction bases numbered 3, after V lost 3 bases and J lost 2 bases. The CDR3 contains 14 residues.

CDR3 in amino acids: CATDQGFSNQPQHF. The CDR3 region has the DNA TGTGCCACCGACCAGGGTTTTAGCAATCAGCCCCAGCATTTT. The gene calls are TRBV5-6 and TRBJ1-5; TRBD1 might be the D (5 bases). Per germline, CDR1 SGHDT and CDR2 YYEEEE. Trimming stripped 9 bases from V and 0 bases from J, with 13 bases between. This CDR3 comprises 14 residues.

The chain joins TRBV10-2 to TRBJ2-5, with TRBD2 identical over 7 bases. With V trimmed by 6 bases and J by 0 bases, 10 bases remained unmatched. This CDR3 spans 16 amino acids. CDR1 and CDR2 (germline): WSHSY, SAAADI. This chain's CDR3 is CASSETSLSYQETQYF. For the CDR3, the DNA is TGCGCCAGCAGCGAGACTAGCTTGTCGTACCAAGAGACCCAGTACTTC.

The V and J genes are TRBV7-9 and TRBJ1-3; D possibly corresponds to TRBD1 (6 bases). The length of the CDR3 is 13 residues. V lost 5 bases and J 3 bases, leaving 8 bases between the germline ends. Germline CDR1 is SEHNR and CDR2 is FQNEAQ (reference sequence). The CDR3 DNA follows: TGTGCCAGCAGCCCGGACAGTGGAAACACCATATATTTT. This encodes CASSPDSGNTIYF. The full variable domain, completed using reference TRBV7-9 and TRBJ1-3, is DTGVSQNPRHKITKRGQNVTFRCDPISEHNRLYWYRQTLGQGPEFLTYFQNEAQLEKSRLLSDRFSAERPKGSFSTLEIQRTEQGDSAMYLCASSPDSGNTIYFGEGSWLTVV.

This clone has a single count. The chain has TRBV5-6 and TRBJ2-2; no reliable D call. From germline, CDR1 is SGHDT and CDR2 YYEEEE. V dropped 4 bases and J dropped 1 base, with 2 bases sitting between them. The CDR3 runs 12 residues. The CDR3 here is CASSQNTGELFF. The CDR3 DNA sequence: TGTGCCAGCAGCCAGAACACCGGGGAGCTGTTTTTT.

The chain has TRBV12-3 or TRBV12-4 and TRBJ2-5; 7 bases are a match to TRBD2. With V trimmed by 10 bases and J by 4 bases, 9 bases remained unmatched. The CDR3 is 13 residues long. This chain's CDR3 is CATRSPGGETQYF. CDR3 nucleotide sequence: TGTGCCACCAGGAGTCCGGGGGGAGAGACCCAGTACTTC.

The genes are TRBV5-1 and TRBJ2-1; TRBD2 matches at 8 bases. Germline assignment: CDR1 SGHRS and CDR2 YFSETQ. The CDR3 has 17 amino acids. V lost 4 bases, J lost 2 bases, and 11 bases stayed unmatched. CDR3 nucleotides: TGCGCCAGCAGCCCGGATGTCGCGGGAGGCCCCTACAATGAGCAGTTCTTC. Protein product: CASSPDVAGGPYNEQFF.

The CDR3 here is CASSLLSQISGNTIYF. The CDR3 region has the DNA TGCGCCAGCAGCTTGCTGTCACAGATCTCTGGAAACACCATATATTTT. The rearrangement uses TRBV5-1 and TRBJ1-3; D is ambiguous. The V gene's germline CDR1 is SGHRS and CDR2 YFSETQ. Trimming stripped 1 base from V and 0 bases from J, with 11 bases between. There are 16 residues in the CDR3.